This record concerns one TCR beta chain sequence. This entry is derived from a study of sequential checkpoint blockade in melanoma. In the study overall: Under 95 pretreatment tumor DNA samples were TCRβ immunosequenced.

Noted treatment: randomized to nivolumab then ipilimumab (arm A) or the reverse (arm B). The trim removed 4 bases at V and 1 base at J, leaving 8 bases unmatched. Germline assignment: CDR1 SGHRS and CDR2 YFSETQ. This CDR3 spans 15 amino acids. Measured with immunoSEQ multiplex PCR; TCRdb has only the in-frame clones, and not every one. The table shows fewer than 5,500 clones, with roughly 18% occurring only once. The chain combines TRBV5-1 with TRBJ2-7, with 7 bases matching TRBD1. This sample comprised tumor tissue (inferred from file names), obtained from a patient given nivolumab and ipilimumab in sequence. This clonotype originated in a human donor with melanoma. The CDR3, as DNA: TGCGCCAGCAGCGTGGGGGACAGCAGATCCTACGAGCAGTACTTC. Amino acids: CASSVGDSRSYEQYF. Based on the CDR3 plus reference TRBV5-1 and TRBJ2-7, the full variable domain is KAGVTQTPRYLIKTRGQQVTLSCSPISGHRSVSWYQQTPGQGLQFLFEYFSETQRNKGNFPGRFSGRQFSNSRSEMNVSTLELGDSALYLCASSVGDSRSYEQYFGPGTRLTVT.